A selection of T cell receptor beta chains follows, all from one sample in a study of T-cell memory formation after mild COVID-19. One entry per CDR3 protein, called by TCRdb with MiXCR from the 5' RACE reads. Of about 250,000 distinct CDR3 sequences in the sample, about 15% are singletons; the top ten hold around 3.7%. The sample was PBMCs or a T cell subset sorted from them (not recorded which). The receptors derive from a man younger than 35 who had mild COVID-19 (a few samples of this study predate the infection). Cell type and time point are not known. The conserved cysteine and the conserved F or W are not part of the CDR3 here.

V gene	CDR3 protein
TRBV2	ASRTMGENSPLH
TRBV12-3/TRBV12-4	ASRTSGVLTGELF
TRBV7-2	ASSFGAGGNQPQH
TRBV12-3/TRBV12-4	ASSLARWEVF
TRBV4-1	ASSQGGRGRYEKLF
TRBV6-4	ASRVGPATDTQY
TRBV6-5	ASSPGRNQPQH
TRBV10-3	AIRGTGGSASGANVLT
TRBV5-1	ASSLGQGPGAGELF
TRBV5-1	ASSLRGRDSGNTIY
TRBV20-1	SAREDSNQPQH
TRBV7-2	ASSQVGPDTQY
TRBV24-1	ATSDSTGVSWRGGELF
TRBV6-1	ASSERWTGEYGYT
TRBV7-2	ASRGLAGGTDTQY
TRBV20-1	SAQNRHSGNTIY
TRBV5-1	ASSKTRNTGELF
TRBV7-2	ASSSPEASTGYT
TRBV15	ATSRGAAQETQY
TRBV2	ASSARLIAKNIQY
TRBV6-1	ASSGSLGAF
TRBV7-9	ASSFFRTSYNEQF
TRBV28	ASSLRDRPNYGYT
TRBV7-8	ASSHRDQPQH
TRBV6-6	ASSEPGTGNTEAF
TRBV7-9	ASSRRDLGEQY
TRBV15	ATSSIGVRGSYEQY
TRBV29-1	SVADGVLGNQPQH
TRBV7-2	ASSLVTSNSPLH
TRBV4-2	ASSRNRGNGAEAF
TRBV5-4	ASSPTLTGGRTDTQY
TRBV10-3	ATQNPGTPNTGELF
TRBV5-1	ASSLSGSLNTEAF
TRBV19	ASKWARATNEKLF
TRBV6-5	ASSVTVGQPQH
TRBV20-1	SARYNLGGASYEQY
TRBV9	ASSVGTSDQETQY
TRBV20-1	SAPVGGSSTDTQY
TRBV27	ASRRTSGYEQY
TRBV5-1	ASSYGTSGDHTQY
TRBV7-2	ASSSSRGGNQPQH
TRBV28	ASLHRGLGWGGGYT
TRBV5-6	ASSLWGNIQY
TRBV10-2	ASSESTRGPLH
TRBV7-9	ASSADWRQETQY
TRBV7-9	ASSLLGIGDTQY
TRBV18	ASSLDSGSTGELF
TRBV7-9	ASSRRRGQRQETQY
TRBV12-3/TRBV12-4	ASSQGQGAGEQF
TRBV9	ASSVDRYGYT
TRBV12-3/TRBV12-4	ASATNPGYGYT
TRBV9	ASSVASGANVLT
TRBV11-2	ASSRRGAGELF
TRBV5-1	ASSFGPGYVPDTEAF